The clone carrying this TCR beta chain was found many times. Its antigen is as yet unknown. These data originate in a study of T-cell reconstitution after alpha-beta-depleted transplantation in children. Study findings and constraints: When one year had passed after transplant, most T-cell counts and diversity came from newly produced T cells. Expanded graft clones, several hundred of them, were reportedly the source of alpha-beta T cells about two months after transplant. Surviving recipient T cells and thymic progenitors accounted for the high day-60 TCRbeta diversity observed in some patients.

Germline-derived CDR1 and CDR2 are SGHRS and YFSETQ. This CDR3 is built from 12 residues. The V gene end was trimmed by 0 bases and the J gene end by 14 bases; junction bases not matched to a gene: 7. As it was prepared, the TCRbeta library received unique molecular identifiers. TCRdb used MiXCR to reprocess the PCR reads, holding one entry per CDR3 protein. The sample includes 150,000 to 200,000 distinct CDR3 sequences, roughly 11% of them seen just once. The source is a boy under 10 years old with acute myeloid leukemia, due to receive a stem cell transplant. The rearrangement joins TRBV5-1 to TRBJ1-2, with TRBD1 matching 7 bases. The sample consisted of PBMCs, taken before TCRalphabeta/CD19-depleted stem cell transplant. CDR3 DNA: TGCGCCAGCAGCTTGGGGGACAGTCGTTGTACCTTC. Translating gives CASSLGDSRCTF. Using reference TRBV5-1 and TRBJ1-2 for the parts outside the CDR3, the full variable domain is KAGVTQTPRYLIKTRGQQVTLSCSPISGHRSVSWYQQTPGQGLQFLFEYFSETQRNKGNFPGRFSGRQFSNSRSEMNVSTLELGDSALYLCASSLGDSRCTFGSGTRLTVV.